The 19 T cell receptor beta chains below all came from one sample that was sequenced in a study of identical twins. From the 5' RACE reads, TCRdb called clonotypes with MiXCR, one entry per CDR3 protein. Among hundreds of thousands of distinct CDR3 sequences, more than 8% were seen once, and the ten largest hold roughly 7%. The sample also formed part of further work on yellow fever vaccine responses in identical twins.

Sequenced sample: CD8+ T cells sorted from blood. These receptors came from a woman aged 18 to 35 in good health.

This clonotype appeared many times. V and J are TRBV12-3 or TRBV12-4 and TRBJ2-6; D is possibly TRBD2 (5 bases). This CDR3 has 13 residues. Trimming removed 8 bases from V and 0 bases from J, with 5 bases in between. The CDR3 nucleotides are TGTGCCAGCCGGGACTCTGGGGCCAACGTCCTGACTTTC. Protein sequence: CASRDSGANVLTF.

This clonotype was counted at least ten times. The CDR3 sequence: CASSLADGLRLTNNEQFF. The CDR3 nucleotides are TGTGCCAGCAGTTTAGCGGATGGTCTGAGGCTGACGAACAATGAGCAGTTCTTC. This sequence joins TRBV12-3 or TRBV12-4 and TRBJ2-1; D gene unclear. The CDR3 extends over 18 amino acids. V was cut by 0 bases and J by 5 bases, with 20 bases left in between.

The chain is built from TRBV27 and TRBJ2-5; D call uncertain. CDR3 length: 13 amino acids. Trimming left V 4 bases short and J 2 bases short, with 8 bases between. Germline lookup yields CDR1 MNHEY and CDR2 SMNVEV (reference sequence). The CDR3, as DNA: TGTGCCAGCAGTTCCCTACTACAAGAGACCCAGTACTTC. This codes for CASSSLLQETQYF.

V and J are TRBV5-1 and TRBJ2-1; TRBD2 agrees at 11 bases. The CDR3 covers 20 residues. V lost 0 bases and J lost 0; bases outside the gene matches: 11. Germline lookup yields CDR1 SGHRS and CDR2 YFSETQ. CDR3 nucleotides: TGCGCCAGCAGCTTGGCACTAGCGGGGGTGAGTTACAGCTCCTACAATGAGCAGTTCTTC. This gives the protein CASSLALAGVSYSSYNEQFF.

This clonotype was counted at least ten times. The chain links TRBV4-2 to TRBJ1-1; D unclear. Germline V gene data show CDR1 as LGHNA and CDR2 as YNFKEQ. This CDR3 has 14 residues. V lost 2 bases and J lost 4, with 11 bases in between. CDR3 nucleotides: TGTGCCAGCAGCCAACGTACAGAGCCCACTGAAGCTTTCTTT. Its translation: CASSQRTEPTEAFF.

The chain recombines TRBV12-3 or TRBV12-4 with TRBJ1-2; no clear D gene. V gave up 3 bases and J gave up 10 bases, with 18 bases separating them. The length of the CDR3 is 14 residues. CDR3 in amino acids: CASSFYTEPIFYTF. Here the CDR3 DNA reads TGTGCCAGCAGTTTCTACACTGAGCCGATCTTCTACACCTTC.

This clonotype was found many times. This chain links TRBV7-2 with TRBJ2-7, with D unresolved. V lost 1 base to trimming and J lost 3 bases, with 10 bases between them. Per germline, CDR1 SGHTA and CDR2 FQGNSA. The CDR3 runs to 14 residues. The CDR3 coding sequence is TGTGCCAGCAGCTTAGTGAGTAAGGACTACGAGCAGTACTTC. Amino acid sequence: CASSLVSKDYEQYF. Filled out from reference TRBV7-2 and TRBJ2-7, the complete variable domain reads GAGVSQSPSNKVTEKGKDVELRCDPISGHTALYWYRQSLGQGLEFLIYFQGNSAPDKSGLPSDRFSAERTGGSVSTLTIQRTQQEDSAVYLCASSLVSKDYEQYFGPGTRLTVT.

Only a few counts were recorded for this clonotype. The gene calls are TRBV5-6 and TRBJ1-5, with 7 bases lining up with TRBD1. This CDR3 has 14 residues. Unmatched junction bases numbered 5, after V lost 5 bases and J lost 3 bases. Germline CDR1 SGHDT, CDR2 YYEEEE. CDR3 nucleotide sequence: TGTGCCAGCAGTACGGGACAGTACAATCAGCCCCAGCATTTT. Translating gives CASSTGQYNQPQHF.

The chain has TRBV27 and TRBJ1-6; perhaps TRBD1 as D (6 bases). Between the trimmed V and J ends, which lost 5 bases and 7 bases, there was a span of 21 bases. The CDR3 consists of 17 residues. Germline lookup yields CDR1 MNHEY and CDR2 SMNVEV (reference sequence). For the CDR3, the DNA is TGTGCCAGCAGTCCTCACCCACAGGGACTCTCCAATTCACCCCTCCACTTT. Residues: CASSPHPQGLSNSPLHF.

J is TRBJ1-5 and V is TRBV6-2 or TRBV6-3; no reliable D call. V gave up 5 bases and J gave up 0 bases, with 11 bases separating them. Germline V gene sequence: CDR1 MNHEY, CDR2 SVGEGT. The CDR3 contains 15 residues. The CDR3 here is CASSVPGSSNQPQHF. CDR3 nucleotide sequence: TGTGCCAGCAGTGTCCCCGGCAGTAGCAATCAGCCCCAGCATTTT.

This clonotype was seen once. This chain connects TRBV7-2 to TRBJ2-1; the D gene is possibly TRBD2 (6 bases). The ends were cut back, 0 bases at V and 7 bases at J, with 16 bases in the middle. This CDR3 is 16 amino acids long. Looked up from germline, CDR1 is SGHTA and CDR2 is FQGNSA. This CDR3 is CASSLAGLAWGNEQFF. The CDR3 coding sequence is TGTGCCAGCAGCTTAGCTGGCCTAGCGTGGGGGAATGAGCAGTTCTTC.

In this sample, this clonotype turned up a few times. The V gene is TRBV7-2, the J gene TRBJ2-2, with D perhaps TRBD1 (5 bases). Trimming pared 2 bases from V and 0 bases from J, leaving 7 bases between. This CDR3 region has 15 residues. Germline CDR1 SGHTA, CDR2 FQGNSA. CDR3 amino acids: CASSLLGPNTGELFF. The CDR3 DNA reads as TGTGCCAGCAGCTTATTGGGGCCGAACACCGGGGAGCTGTTTTTT.

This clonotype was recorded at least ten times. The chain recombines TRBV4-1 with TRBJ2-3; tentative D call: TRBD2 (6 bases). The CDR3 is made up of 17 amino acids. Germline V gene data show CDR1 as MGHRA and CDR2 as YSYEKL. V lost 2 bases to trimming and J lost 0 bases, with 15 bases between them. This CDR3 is CASSQSFGGPSTDTQYF. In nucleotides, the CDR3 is TGCGCCAGCAGCCAATCTTTCGGAGGGCCTAGCACAGATACGCAGTATTTT.

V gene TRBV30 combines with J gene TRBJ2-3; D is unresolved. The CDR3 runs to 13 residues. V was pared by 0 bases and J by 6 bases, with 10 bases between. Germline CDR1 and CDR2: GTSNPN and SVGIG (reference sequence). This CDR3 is CAWSVLGFDTQYF. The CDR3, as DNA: TGTGCCTGGAGTGTACTGGGTTTCGATACGCAGTATTTT.

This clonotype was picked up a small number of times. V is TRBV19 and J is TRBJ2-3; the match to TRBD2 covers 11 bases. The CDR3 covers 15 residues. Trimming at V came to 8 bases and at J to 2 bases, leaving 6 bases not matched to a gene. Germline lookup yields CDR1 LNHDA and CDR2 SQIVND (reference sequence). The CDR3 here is CASRKLAGDTDTQYF. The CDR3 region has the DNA TGTGCCAGTCGGAAACTAGCGGGGGACACAGATACGCAGTATTTT.

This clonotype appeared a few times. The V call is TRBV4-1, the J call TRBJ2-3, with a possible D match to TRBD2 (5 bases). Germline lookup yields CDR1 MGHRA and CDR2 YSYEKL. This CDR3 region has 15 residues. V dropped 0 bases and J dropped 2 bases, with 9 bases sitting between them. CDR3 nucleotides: TGCGCCAGCAGCCAAGATCGGACTCTCACAGATACGCAGTATTTT. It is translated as CASSQDRTLTDTQYF.

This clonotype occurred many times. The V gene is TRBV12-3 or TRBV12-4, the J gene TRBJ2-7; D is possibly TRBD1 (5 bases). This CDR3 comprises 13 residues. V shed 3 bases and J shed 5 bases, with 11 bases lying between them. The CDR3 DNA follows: TGTGCCAGCAGTTTCGAAAGGGGCCACGAGCAGTACTTC. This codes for CASSFERGHEQYF.

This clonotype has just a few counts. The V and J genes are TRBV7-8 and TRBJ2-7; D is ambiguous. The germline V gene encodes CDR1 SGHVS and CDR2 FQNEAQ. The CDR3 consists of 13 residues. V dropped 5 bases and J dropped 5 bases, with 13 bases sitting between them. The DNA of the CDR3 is TGTGCCAGCAGCCCCTTGACCCAACACGAGCAGTACTTC. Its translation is CASSPLTQHEQYF.

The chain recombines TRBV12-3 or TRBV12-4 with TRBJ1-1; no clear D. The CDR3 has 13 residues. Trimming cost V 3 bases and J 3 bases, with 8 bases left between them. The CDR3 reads CASSFGWDTEAFF. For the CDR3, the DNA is TGTGCCAGCAGTTTTGGGTGGGACACTGAAGCTTTCTTT.